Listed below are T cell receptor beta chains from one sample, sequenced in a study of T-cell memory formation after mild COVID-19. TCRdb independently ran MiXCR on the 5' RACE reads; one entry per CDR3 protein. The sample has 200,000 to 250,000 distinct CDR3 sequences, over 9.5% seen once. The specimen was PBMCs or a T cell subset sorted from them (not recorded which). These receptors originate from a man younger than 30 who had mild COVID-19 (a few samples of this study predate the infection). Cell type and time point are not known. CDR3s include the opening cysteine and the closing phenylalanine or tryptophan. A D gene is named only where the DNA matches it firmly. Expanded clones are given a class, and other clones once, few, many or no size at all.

CDR3 protein: CASSWSGPRYGYTF; CDR3 DNA: TGTGCCAGCAGTTGGTCGGGACCGCGCTATGGCTACACCTTC; clone size: -; D gene: -; V gene: TRBV12-3/TRBV12-4; J gene: TRBJ1-2
CDR3 protein: CASSFRLPDTQYF; CDR3 DNA: TGTGCCAGCAGTTTCCGCCTCCCAGATACGCAGTATTTT; clone size: -; D gene: -; V gene: TRBV12-3/TRBV12-4; J gene: TRBJ2-3
CDR3 protein: CATSRGYQPQHF; CDR3 DNA: TGTGCCACCAGCAGAGGGTATCAGCCCCAGCATTTT; clone size: -; D gene: -; V gene: TRBV15; J gene: TRBJ1-5
CDR3 protein: CASSLEHQNYGYTF; CDR3 DNA: TGTGCCAGCAGCTTAGAACACCAGAACTATGGCTACACCTTC; clone size: -; D gene: -; V gene: TRBV7-9; J gene: TRBJ1-2
CDR3 protein: CASKGPASNQPQHF; CDR3 DNA: TGTGCCAGCAAGGGTCCGGCGAGCAATCAGCCCCAGCATTTT; clone size: -; D gene: -; V gene: TRBV6-1; J gene: TRBJ1-5
CDR3 protein: CSSRLGGSSYNSPLHF; CDR3 DNA: TGCAGTTCTAGACTGGGGGGGAGCTCCTATAATTCACCCCTCCACTTT; clone size: -; D gene: -; V gene: TRBV20-1; J gene: TRBJ1-6
CDR3 protein: CASRQGTGGYEQYF; CDR3 DNA: TGTGCCAGCAGACAGGGGACAGGGGGGTACGAGCAGTACTTC; clone size: few; D gene: TRBD1; V gene: TRBV6-2/TRBV6-3; J gene: TRBJ2-7
CDR3 protein: CASSRTPRGLTDTQYF; CDR3 DNA: TGCGCCAGCAGCCGGACCCCCAGGGGTCTCACAGATACGCAGTATTTT; clone size: -; D gene: -; V gene: TRBV4-1; J gene: TRBJ2-3
CDR3 protein: CASSPLVAANSPLHF; CDR3 DNA: TGCGCCAGCAGCCCCCTCGTGGCAGCTAATTCACCCCTCCACTTT; clone size: -; D gene: -; V gene: TRBV4-1; J gene: TRBJ1-6
CDR3 protein: CASSLWDRVGEQYF; CDR3 DNA: TGTGCCAGCAGTTTGTGGGACAGGGTTGGCGAGCAGTACTTC; clone size: -; D gene: TRBD1; V gene: TRBV12-3/TRBV12-4; J gene: TRBJ2-7
CDR3 protein: CASSLPGTDYTF; CDR3 DNA: TGCGCCAGCAGCTTACCCGGGACAGACTACACCTTC; clone size: -; D gene: TRBD1; V gene: TRBV5-1; J gene: TRBJ1-2
CDR3 protein: CASSFAHNEQFF; CDR3 DNA: TGTGCCAGCAGCTTTGCGCACAATGAGCAGTTCTTC; clone size: -; D gene: -; V gene: TRBV7-2; J gene: TRBJ2-1
CDR3 protein: CASSFLDSPLHF; CDR3 DNA: TGTGCCAGCAGCTTTTTGGATTCACCCCTCCACTTT; clone size: few; D gene: -; V gene: TRBV7-3; J gene: TRBJ1-6
CDR3 protein: CASSQDRQGADTQYF; CDR3 DNA: TGTGCCAGCAGCCAAGACCGTCAGGGCGCAGATACGCAGTATTTT; clone size: -; D gene: -; V gene: TRBV4-2; J gene: TRBJ2-3
CDR3 protein: CASSLGLLAGPYEQYF; CDR3 DNA: TGTGCCAGCAGCTTGGGTCTTCTAGCGGGCCCCTACGAGCAGTACTTC; clone size: -; D gene: TRBD2; V gene: TRBV5-5; J gene: TRBJ2-7
CDR3 protein: CASSLGLQGWEETQYF; CDR3 DNA: TGCGCCAGCAGCTTGGGCTTACAGGGTTGGGAAGAGACCCAGTACTTC; clone size: -; D gene: -; V gene: TRBV5-1; J gene: TRBJ2-5
CDR3 protein: CASSTQRGIRYGYTF; CDR3 DNA: TGTGCCAGCAGCACCCAAAGGGGTATCCGCTATGGCTACACCTTC; clone size: -; D gene: -; V gene: TRBV7-8; J gene: TRBJ1-2
CDR3 protein: CASSSTGHLVDTQYF; CDR3 DNA: TGTGCCAGCAGCTCCACGGGACACTTAGTTGATACGCAGTATTTT; clone size: -; D gene: -; V gene: TRBV14; J gene: TRBJ2-3
CDR3 protein: CASSRDRENTEAFF; CDR3 DNA: TGTGCCAGCAGCCGGGACAGGGAGAACACTGAAGCTTTCTTT; clone size: many; D gene: TRBD1; V gene: TRBV9; J gene: TRBJ1-1
CDR3 protein: CASSLESLTSGFTNEQFF; CDR3 DNA: TGTGCTAGCAGCTTAGAAAGTTTGACTAGCGGTTTCACGAATGAGCAGTTCTTC; clone size: -; D gene: TRBD2; V gene: TRBV7-7; J gene: TRBJ2-1
CDR3 protein: CASSRALNTEAFF; CDR3 DNA: TGTGCCAGCAGCCGGGCCCTAAACACTGAAGCTTTCTTT; clone size: few; D gene: -; V gene: TRBV7-2; J gene: TRBJ1-1
CDR3 protein: CASSPTSLGELFF; CDR3 DNA: TGCGCCAGCAGTCCGACCAGTCTCGGGGAGCTGTTTTTT; clone size: -; D gene: -; V gene: TRBV10-1; J gene: TRBJ2-2
CDR3 protein: CASSLALAVTIETQYF; CDR3 DNA: TGTGCCAGCAGCTTAGCACTAGCGGTTACCATAGAGACCCAGTACTTC; clone size: -; D gene: TRBD2; V gene: TRBV7-8; J gene: TRBJ2-5
CDR3 protein: CASSPRPRQGGDNTEAFF; CDR3 DNA: TGTGCCAGCAGCCCTCGGCCTCGACAGGGGGGGGACAACACTGAAGCTTTCTTT; clone size: -; D gene: TRBD1; V gene: TRBV5-5; J gene: TRBJ1-1
CDR3 protein: CASTLGGKALHF; CDR3 DNA: TGTGCCAGCACCCTCGGGGGGAAAGCCCTCCACTTT; clone size: -; D gene: -; V gene: TRBV28; J gene: TRBJ1-6
CDR3 protein: CASSFIALSVSTGELFF; CDR3 DNA: TGTGCCAGCAGTTTTATCGCTCTGTCAGTAAGCACCGGGGAGCTGTTTTTT; clone size: -; D gene: -; V gene: TRBV12-3/TRBV12-4; J gene: TRBJ2-2
CDR3 protein: CASSSPPGVRNTEAFF; CDR3 DNA: TGCGCCAGCAGCTCTCCCCCAGGCGTCCGGAACACTGAAGCTTTCTTT; clone size: few; D gene: -; V gene: TRBV5-1; J gene: TRBJ1-1
CDR3 protein: CSARIAGETQYF; CDR3 DNA: TGCAGTGCAAGGATAGCGGGAGAGACCCAGTACTTC; clone size: -; D gene: TRBD2; V gene: TRBV20-1; J gene: TRBJ2-5
CDR3 protein: CASSPFTGTVTSEQFF; CDR3 DNA: TGTGCCAGCAGCCCGTTCACCGGGACAGTTACAAGTGAGCAGTTCTTC; clone size: -; D gene: TRBD1; V gene: TRBV11-2; J gene: TRBJ2-1
CDR3 protein: CASSWAGGDTEAFF; CDR3 DNA: TGTGCCAGCAGTTGGGCCGGGGGTGACACTGAAGCTTTCTTT; clone size: few; D gene: -; V gene: TRBV27; J gene: TRBJ1-1
CDR3 protein: CASGGQNSGELFF; CDR3 DNA: TGTGCCAGCGGGGGGCAAAACTCCGGGGAGCTGTTTTTT; clone size: many; D gene: -; V gene: TRBV7-6; J gene: TRBJ2-2
CDR3 protein: CASSSNRGRLYGYTF; CDR3 DNA: TGTGCCAGCAGCTCAAACAGGGGGCGACTCTATGGCTACACCTTC; clone size: -; D gene: TRBD1; V gene: TRBV11-2; J gene: TRBJ1-2
CDR3 protein: CASSKEARGRSWNSPLHF; CDR3 DNA: TGTGCCAGCAGCAAAGAGGCCAGGGGCAGGTCATGGAATTCACCCCTCCACTTT; clone size: many; D gene: -; V gene: TRBV21-1; J gene: TRBJ1-6
CDR3 protein: CASSFGPTGANVLTF; CDR3 DNA: TGTGCCAGCAGCTTCGGCCCGACTGGGGCCAACGTCCTGACTTTC; clone size: few; D gene: -; V gene: TRBV7-2; J gene: TRBJ2-6
CDR3 protein: CASSQDGRRGYNEQFF; CDR3 DNA: TGCGCCAGCAGCCAAGACGGCCGGAGGGGATACAATGAGCAGTTCTTC; clone size: many; D gene: -; V gene: TRBV4-3; J gene: TRBJ2-1
CDR3 protein: CASSFTGTTDTQYF; CDR3 DNA: TGTGCCAGCAGCTTTACGGGGACCACAGATACGCAGTATTTT; clone size: few; D gene: -; V gene: TRBV5-4; J gene: TRBJ2-3
CDR3 protein: CASSGGGRGNQPQHF; CDR3 DNA: TGTGCCAGTAGTGGAGGGGGCCGGGGTAATCAGCCCCAGCATTTT; clone size: -; D gene: TRBD1; V gene: TRBV19; J gene: TRBJ1-5
CDR3 protein: CASSPGRVNSPLHF; CDR3 DNA: TGTGCCAGCAGCCCGGGACGGGTGAATTCACCCCTCCACTTT; clone size: few; D gene: -; V gene: TRBV7-2; J gene: TRBJ1-6
CDR3 protein: CASSPWGGPHYEQYF; CDR3 DNA: TGTGCCAGCAGCCCGTGGGGAGGGCCGCACTACGAGCAGTACTTC; clone size: few; D gene: TRBD2; V gene: TRBV7-9; J gene: TRBJ2-7
CDR3 protein: CASSLTGKNGELFF; CDR3 DNA: TGTGCCAGCAGCTTAACGGGGAAGAACGGGGAGCTGTTTTTT; clone size: many; D gene: -; V gene: TRBV7-3; J gene: TRBJ2-2
CDR3 protein: CASSGGRDNTDTQYF; CDR3 DNA: TGTGCCAGCAGTGGGGGGCGGGACAACACAGATACGCAGTATTTT; clone size: few; D gene: -; V gene: TRBV6-5; J gene: TRBJ2-3
CDR3 protein: CASSQVPGQQNYGYTF; CDR3 DNA: TGCGCCAGCAGCCAAGTCCCGGGACAGCAAAACTATGGCTACACCTTC; clone size: once; D gene: TRBD1; V gene: TRBV4-1; J gene: TRBJ1-2
CDR3 protein: CASSLVAGGRPQETQYF; CDR3 DNA: TGCGCCAGCAGCTTGGTAGCCGGGGGCAGGCCCCAAGAGACCCAGTACTTC; clone size: few; D gene: -; V gene: TRBV5-1; J gene: TRBJ2-5
CDR3 protein: CASSISTAYYVYTF; CDR3 DNA: TGTGCCAGTAGTATCAGTACAGCTTACTATGTCTACACCTTC; clone size: -; D gene: -; V gene: TRBV19; J gene: TRBJ1-2
CDR3 protein: CASSHTRLATDTQYF; CDR3 DNA: TGCGCCAGCAGCCACACAAGGCTAGCGACAGATACGCAGTATTTT; clone size: many; D gene: -; V gene: TRBV4-1; J gene: TRBJ2-3
CDR3 protein: CASTLETDQPQHF; CDR3 DNA: TGTGCCAGCACCCTTGAAACGGATCAGCCCCAGCATTTT; clone size: few; D gene: -; V gene: TRBV2; J gene: TRBJ1-5
CDR3 protein: CASSLRERWDTGELFF; CDR3 DNA: TGTGCCAGCAGCCTACGGGAGCGGTGGGACACCGGGGAGCTGTTTTTT; clone size: -; D gene: -; V gene: TRBV7-8; J gene: TRBJ2-2
CDR3 protein: CASSASRGRWVDEQFF; CDR3 DNA: TGTGCCAGCAGCGCCTCCCGGGGACGGTGGGTGGATGAGCAGTTCTTC; clone size: -; D gene: -; V gene: TRBV7-2; J gene: TRBJ2-1
CDR3 protein: CSAGRLAGLQETQYF; CDR3 DNA: TGCAGTGCGGGACGGCTAGCGGGGCTTCAAGAGACCCAGTACTTC; clone size: few; D gene: TRBD2; V gene: TRBV20-1; J gene: TRBJ2-5
CDR3 protein: CASRPGAGGYTF; CDR3 DNA: TGTGCCAGCAGACCGGGGGCTGGGGGCTACACCTTC; clone size: few; D gene: -; V gene: TRBV27; J gene: TRBJ1-2
CDR3 protein: CASSAGVGLAFTDTQYF; CDR3 DNA: TGTGCCAGCAGCGCCGGCGTGGGACTAGCGTTCACAGATACGCAGTATTTT; clone size: -; D gene: TRBD2; V gene: TRBV9; J gene: TRBJ2-3